This T cell receptor beta chain was observed in a study of blood T cell repertoires in COVID-19. Study-wide context: Specimens from acute and convalescent COVID-19 originated in the United States, Italy and Spain.

Clinical histories supplied by participants themselves formed the basis of cohort assignment. Clones were sequenced by immunoSEQ multiplex PCR, and TCRdb holds only the in-frame ones, with some missing. The table has some 270,000 clones, about 86% seen once. Germline CDR1 and CDR2: SGHRS and YFSETQ. The ends lost 0 bases at V and 5 bases at J; junction bases unmatched: 7. This CDR3 contains 16 residues. The chain links TRBV5-1 to TRBJ2-5; 10 bases agree with TRBD2. This TCR was recovered from a man aged 50-60 years who had recovered from COVID-19. Sequencing was carried out using PBMCs or T cells enriched from blood (not recorded which). The CDR3 bases are TGCGCCAGCAGCTTGGCACCGGGACTAGCGATGGAGACCCAGTACTTC. Protein product: CASSLAPGLAMETQYF.